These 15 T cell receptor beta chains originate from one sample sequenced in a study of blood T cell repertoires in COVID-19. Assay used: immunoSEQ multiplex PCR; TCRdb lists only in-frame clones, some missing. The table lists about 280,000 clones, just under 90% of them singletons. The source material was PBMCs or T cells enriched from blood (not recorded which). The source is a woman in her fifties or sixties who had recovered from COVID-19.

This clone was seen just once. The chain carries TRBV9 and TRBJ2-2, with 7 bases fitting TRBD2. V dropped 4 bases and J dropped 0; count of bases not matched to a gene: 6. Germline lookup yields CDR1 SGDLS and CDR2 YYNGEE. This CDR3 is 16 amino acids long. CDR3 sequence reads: CASSTGRVANTGELFF. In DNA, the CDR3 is TGTGCCAGCAGCACGGGGAGGGTCGCGAACACCGGGGAGCTGTTTTTT. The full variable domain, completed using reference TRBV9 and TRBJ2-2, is DSGVTQTPKHLITATGQRVTLRCSPRSGDLSVYWYQQSLDQGLQFLIQYYNGEERAKGNILERFSAQQFPDLHSELNLSSLELGDSALYFCASSTGRVANTGELFFGEGSRLTVL.

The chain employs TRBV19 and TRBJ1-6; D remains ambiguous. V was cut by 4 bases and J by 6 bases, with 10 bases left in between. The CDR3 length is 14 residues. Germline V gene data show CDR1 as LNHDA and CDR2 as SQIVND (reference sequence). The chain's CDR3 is CASSRGGGNSPLHF. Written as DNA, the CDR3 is TGTGCCAGTAGTAGGGGAGGCGGTAATTCACCCCTCCACTTT.

The CDR3 DNA reads TGCAGCGGACGTGAGGGACTAGCGAGTGAGCAGTACTTC. This gives the protein CSGREGLASEQYF. The chain employs TRBV29-1 and TRBJ2-7; 10 bases match TRBD2. V dropped 7 bases and J dropped 7; count of bases not matched to a gene: 10. Germline V gene data show CDR1 as SQVTM and CDR2 as ANQGSEA. The CDR3 spans 13 residues.

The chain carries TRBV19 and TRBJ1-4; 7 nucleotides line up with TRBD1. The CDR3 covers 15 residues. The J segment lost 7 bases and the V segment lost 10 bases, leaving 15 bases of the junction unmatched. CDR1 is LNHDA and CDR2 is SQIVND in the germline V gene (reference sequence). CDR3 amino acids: CATLRGPNAPEKLFF. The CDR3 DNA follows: TGTGCCACCCTAAGGGGGCCCAACGCGCCTGAAAAACTGTTTTTT.

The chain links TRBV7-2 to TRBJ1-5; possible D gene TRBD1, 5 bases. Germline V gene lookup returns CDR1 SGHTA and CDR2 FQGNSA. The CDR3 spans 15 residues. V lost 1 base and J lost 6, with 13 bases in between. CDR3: CASSLGGTHGQPQHF. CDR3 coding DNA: TGTGCCAGCAGCTTAGGAGGGACTCACGGTCAGCCCCAGCATTTT.

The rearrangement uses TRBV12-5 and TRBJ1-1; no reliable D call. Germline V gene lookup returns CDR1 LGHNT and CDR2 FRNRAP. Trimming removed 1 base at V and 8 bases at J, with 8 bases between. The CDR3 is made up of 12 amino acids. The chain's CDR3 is CASGLAVSEAFF. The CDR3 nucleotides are TGTGCTAGTGGTTTGGCGGTATCGGAAGCTTTCTTT.

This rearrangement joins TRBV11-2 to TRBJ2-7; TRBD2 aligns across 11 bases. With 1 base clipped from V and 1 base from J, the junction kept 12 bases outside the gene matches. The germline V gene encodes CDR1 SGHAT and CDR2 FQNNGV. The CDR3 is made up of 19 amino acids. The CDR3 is CASSLVRGSGRAESYEQYF. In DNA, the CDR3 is TGTGCCAGCAGCTTAGTAAGAGGTAGCGGGAGGGCCGAGTCCTACGAGCAGTACTTC. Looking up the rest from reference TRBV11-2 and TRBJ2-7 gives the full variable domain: EAGVAQSPRYKIIEKRQSVAFWCNPISGHATLYWYQQILGQGPKLLIQFQNNGVVDDSQLPKDRFSAERLKGVDSTLKIQPAKLEDSAVYLCASSLVRGSGRAESYEQYFGPGTRLTVT.

CDR3 sequence (DNA): TGTGCCAGCGGACTAGCGGGAGGACCTTACAATGAGCAGTTCTTC. It yields the protein CASGLAGGPYNEQFF. The chain couples TRBV28 to TRBJ2-1; 14 bases line up with TRBD2. The CDR3 is 15 residues long. After removal of 8 bases from V and 4 bases from J, the junction contained 4 bases not matched to a gene. Looked up from germline, CDR1 is MDHEN and CDR2 is SYDVKM.

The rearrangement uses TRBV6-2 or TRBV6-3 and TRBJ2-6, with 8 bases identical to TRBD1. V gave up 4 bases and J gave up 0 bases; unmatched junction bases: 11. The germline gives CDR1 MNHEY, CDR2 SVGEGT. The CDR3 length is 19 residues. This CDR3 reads CASSWNMGQVNSGANVLTF. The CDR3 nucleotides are TGTGCCAGCAGTTGGAACATGGGACAGGTAAACTCTGGGGCCAACGTCCTGACTTTC.

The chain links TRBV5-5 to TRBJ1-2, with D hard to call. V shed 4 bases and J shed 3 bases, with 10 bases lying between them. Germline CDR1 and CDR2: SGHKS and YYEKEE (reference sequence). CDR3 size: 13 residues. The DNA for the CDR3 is TGTGCCAGCAGCCTTCAGGCTCACTATGGCTACACCTTC. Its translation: CASSLQAHYGYTF.

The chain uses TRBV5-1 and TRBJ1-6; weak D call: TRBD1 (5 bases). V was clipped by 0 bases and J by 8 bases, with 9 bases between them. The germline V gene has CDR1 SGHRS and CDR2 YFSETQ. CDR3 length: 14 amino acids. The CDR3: CASSLGDSDSPLHF. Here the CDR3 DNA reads TGCGCCAGCAGCTTGGGGGACTCAGATTCACCCCTCCACTTT.

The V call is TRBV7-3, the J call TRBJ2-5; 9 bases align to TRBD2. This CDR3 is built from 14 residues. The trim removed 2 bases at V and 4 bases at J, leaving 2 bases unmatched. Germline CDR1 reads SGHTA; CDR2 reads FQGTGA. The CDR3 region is CASSLGTSRETQYF. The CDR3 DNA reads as TGTGCCAGCAGCTTAGGGACTAGCAGAGAGACCCAGTACTTC.

CDR3 loop: CASRGDSETQYF. CDR3 DNA: TGTGCCAGCAGGGGGGACTCAGAGACCCAGTACTTC. The rearrangement links TRBV7-9 to TRBJ2-5, with D possibly matching TRBD2 (6 bases). This CDR3 is built from 12 residues. The V gene's germline CDR1 is SEHNR and CDR2 FQNEAQ (reference sequence). V was shortened by 6 bases and J by 4 bases, with 9 bases between the two germline ends.

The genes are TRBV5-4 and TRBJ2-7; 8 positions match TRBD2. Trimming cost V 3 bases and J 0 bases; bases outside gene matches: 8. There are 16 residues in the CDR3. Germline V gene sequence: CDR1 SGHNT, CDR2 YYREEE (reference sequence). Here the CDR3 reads CASSSGAGLGSYEQYF. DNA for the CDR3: TGTGCCAGCAGCTCGGGGGCGGGACTAGGCTCCTACGAGCAGTACTTC.

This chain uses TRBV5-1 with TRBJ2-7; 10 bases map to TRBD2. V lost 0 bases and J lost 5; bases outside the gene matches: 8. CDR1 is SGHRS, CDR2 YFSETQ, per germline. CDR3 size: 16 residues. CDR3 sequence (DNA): TGCGCCAGCAGCTTGGTTCTAGCGGGAGCCCTCGACGAGCAGTACTTC. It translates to CASSLVLAGALDEQYF.